Below, one T cell receptor (beta chain) is given with its context. Its target is unknown. The CDR3 is 16 amino acids. Trimming left V 3 bases short and J 2 bases short, with 13 bases between. Germline V lookup: CDR1 KGHSH, CDR2 LQKENI. Time point indicated: pre-treatment sample, taken before nivolumab and TIL therapy. Most excised metastases sampled were pleural nodules or supraclavicular lymph nodes. Patients then received nivolumab; progressors got lymphodepletion, TIL and IL-2. The libraries were made with immunoSEQ v3. Using immunoSEQ multiplex PCR, the repertoire was profiled, and TCRdb retains in-frame clones only, with some absent. The sample holds roughly 13,000 clones, less than 75% seen once. The data originate from a study of TIL therapy for anti-PD-1-resistant metastatic lung cancer. Study in general: Half of patients were current or former smokers. Study-wide points: Treatment-naive, never-smoker and oncogene-addicted patients were overrepresented in this highly selected cohort.

The specimen was tumor tissue, collected at baseline. The source is a woman between 30 and 79 years old with non-small cell lung cancer. The V and J genes are TRBV18 and TRBJ2-2, with TRBD1 as a possible D gene (6 bases). For the CDR3, the DNA is TGTGCCAGCTCACCGGGACAAAGCCCTAACACCGGGGAGCTGTTTTTT. Protein: CASSPGQSPNTGELFF. Full variable domain (remainder filled in from reference TRBV18 and TRBJ2-2): NAGVMQNPRHLVRRRGQEARLRCSPMKGHSHVYWYRQLPEEGLKFMVYLQKENIIDESGMPKERFSAEFPKEGPSILRIQQVVRGDSAAYFCASSPGQSPNTGELFFGEGSRLTVL.